This TCR beta chain came from a study of blood T cell repertoires in COVID-19. Study at large: Samples of COVID-19 (acute and convalescent) were obtained from the United States, Italy and Spain.

CDR1 and CDR2 (germline): MNHNS, SASEGT. The germline V and J ends were trimmed by 1 base and 3 bases, with 10 bases remaining between them. CDR3 length: 14 amino acids. Seattle enrolled patients during active infection and tracked them longitudinally. In the authors' workflow: Amplifying reference gene primers gave estimates of nucleated cell counts. Sequencing was performed with immunoSEQ multiplex PCR; in TCRdb, only in-frame clones are kept and a portion is missing. The V and J calls and clone size were taken over from that table, and D and trimming were inferred from the DNA. The repertoire has about 17,000 clones, around 77% of them found once; the top ten carry approximately 15%.

This TCR derives from an older man with COVID-19, enrolled during active disease. The chain links TRBV6-1 to TRBJ2-7; D call uncertain. The sample comprised peripheral blood. CDR3 protein: CASSEGQAHYEQYF. The CDR3 coding sequence is TGTGCCAGCAGTGAAGGGCAGGCCCACTACGAGCAGTACTTC.